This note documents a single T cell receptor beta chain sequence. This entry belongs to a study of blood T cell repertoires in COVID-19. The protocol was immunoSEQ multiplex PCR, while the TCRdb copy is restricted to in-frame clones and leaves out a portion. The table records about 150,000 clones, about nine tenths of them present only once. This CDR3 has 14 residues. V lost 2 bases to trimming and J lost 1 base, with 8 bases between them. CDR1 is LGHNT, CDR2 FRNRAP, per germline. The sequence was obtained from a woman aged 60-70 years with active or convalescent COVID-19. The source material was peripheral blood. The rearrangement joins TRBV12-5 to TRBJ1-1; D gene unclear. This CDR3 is CASGLHGGNTEAFF. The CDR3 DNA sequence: TGTGCTAGTGGTTTGCACGGAGGGAACACTGAAGCTTTCTTT.